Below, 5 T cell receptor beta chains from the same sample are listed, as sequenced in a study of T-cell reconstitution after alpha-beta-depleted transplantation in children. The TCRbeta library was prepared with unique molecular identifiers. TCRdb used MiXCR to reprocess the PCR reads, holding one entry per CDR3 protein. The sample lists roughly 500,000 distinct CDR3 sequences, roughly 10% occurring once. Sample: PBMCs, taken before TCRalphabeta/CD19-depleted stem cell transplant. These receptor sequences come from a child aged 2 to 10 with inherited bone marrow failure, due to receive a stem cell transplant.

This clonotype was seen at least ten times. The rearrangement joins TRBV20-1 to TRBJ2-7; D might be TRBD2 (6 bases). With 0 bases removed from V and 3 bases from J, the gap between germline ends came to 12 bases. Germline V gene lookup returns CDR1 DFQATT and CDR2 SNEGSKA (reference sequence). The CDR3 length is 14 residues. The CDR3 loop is CSARDRGSNYEQYF. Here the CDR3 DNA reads TGCAGTGCTAGAGATCGGGGGAGTAACTACGAGCAGTACTTC.

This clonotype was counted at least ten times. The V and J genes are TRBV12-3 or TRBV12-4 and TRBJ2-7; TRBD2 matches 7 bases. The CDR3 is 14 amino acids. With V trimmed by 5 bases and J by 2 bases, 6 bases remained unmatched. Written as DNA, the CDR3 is TGTGCCAGCAGTGCACCGGGACTACCCTACGAGCAGTACTTC. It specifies CASSAPGLPYEQYF.

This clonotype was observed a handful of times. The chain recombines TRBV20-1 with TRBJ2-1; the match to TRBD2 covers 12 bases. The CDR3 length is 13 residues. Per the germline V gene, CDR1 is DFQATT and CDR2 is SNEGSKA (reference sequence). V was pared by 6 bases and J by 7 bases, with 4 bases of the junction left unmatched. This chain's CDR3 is CSARTSGTNEQFF. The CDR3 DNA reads TGCAGTGCGCGGACTAGCGGGACTAATGAGCAGTTCTTC.

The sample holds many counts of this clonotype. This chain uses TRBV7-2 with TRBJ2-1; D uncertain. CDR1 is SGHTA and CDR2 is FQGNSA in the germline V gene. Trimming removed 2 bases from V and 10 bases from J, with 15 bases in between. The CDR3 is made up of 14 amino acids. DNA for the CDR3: TGTGCCAGCAGCTTATCGAGAAACGGGTGGGAGCAGTTCTTC. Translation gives CASSLSRNGWEQFF. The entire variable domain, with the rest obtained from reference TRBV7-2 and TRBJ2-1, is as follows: GAGVSQSPSNKVTEKGKDVELRCDPISGHTALYWYRQSLGQGLEFLIYFQGNSAPDKSGLPSDRFSAERTGGSVSTLTIQRTQQEDSAVYLCASSLSRNGWEQFFGPGTRLTVL.

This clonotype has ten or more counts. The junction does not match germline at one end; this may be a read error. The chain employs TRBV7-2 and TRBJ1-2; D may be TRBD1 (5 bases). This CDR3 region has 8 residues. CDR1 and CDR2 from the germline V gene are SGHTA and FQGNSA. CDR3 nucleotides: TGTGCCACGGGGCCCCTGCGCTTC. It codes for CATGPLRF.